Here is one T cell receptor beta chain with its context. What it binds is not known. CDR1 and CDR2 (germline): SGHAT, FQDESV (reference sequence). The CDR3 extends over 13 amino acids. Trimming took off 5 bases at V and 3 bases at J, with 11 bases between the two ends. This sample was taken from a study of cytomegalovirus exposure and HLA in healthy donors. The study, taken as a whole, reports: Earlier analysis looked at TCR beta V segments, and most were productive about 87% or about 30% of the time. On later analysis, the bulk of CMV-associated TCR beta chains appeared to be HLA-restricted.

Vbeta (60) and Jbeta (13) primers were used in the PCR. Method: immunoSEQ multiplex PCR; TCRdb's copy keeps in-frame clones and lacks some. The repertoire consists of under 200,000 clones, with about four fifths occurring once and the leading ten covering approximately 0.51%. Material for sequencing was PBMCs. V usage is TRBV11-1 and J usage is TRBJ2-7, with a tentative D call TRBD1 (6 bases). The source of this sequence is a woman between 45 and 65 years old in good health and CMV-seronegative. The CDR3 sequence is CASSHGQNYEQYF. CDR3 bases: TGTGCCAGCAGCCATGGACAGAACTACGAGCAGTACTTC. Full variable domain (rest looked up from reference TRBV11-1 and TRBJ2-7): EAEVAQSPRYKITEKSQAVAFWCDPISGHATLYWYRQILGQGPELLVQFQDESVVDDSQLPKDRFSAERLKGVDSTLKIQPAELGDSAMYLCASSHGQNYEQYFGPGTRLTVT.